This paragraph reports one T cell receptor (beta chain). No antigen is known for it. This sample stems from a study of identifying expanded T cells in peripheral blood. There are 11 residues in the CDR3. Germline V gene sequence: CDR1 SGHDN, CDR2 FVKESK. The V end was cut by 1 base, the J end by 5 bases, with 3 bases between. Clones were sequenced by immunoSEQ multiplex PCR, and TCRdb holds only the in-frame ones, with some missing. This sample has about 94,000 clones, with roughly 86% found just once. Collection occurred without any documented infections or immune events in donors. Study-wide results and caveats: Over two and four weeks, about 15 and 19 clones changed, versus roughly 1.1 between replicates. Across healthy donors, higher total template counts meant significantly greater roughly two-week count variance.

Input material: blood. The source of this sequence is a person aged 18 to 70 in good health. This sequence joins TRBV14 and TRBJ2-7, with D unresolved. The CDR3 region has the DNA TGTGCCAGCAGCCAAGCCGACGAGCAGTACTTC. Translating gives CASSQADEQYF. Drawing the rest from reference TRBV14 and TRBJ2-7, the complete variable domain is EAGVTQFPSHSVIEKGQTVTLRCDPISGHDNLYWYRRVMGKEIKFLLHFVKESKQDESGMPNNRFLAERTGGTYSTLKVQPAELEDSGVYFCASSQADEQYFGPGTRLTVT.